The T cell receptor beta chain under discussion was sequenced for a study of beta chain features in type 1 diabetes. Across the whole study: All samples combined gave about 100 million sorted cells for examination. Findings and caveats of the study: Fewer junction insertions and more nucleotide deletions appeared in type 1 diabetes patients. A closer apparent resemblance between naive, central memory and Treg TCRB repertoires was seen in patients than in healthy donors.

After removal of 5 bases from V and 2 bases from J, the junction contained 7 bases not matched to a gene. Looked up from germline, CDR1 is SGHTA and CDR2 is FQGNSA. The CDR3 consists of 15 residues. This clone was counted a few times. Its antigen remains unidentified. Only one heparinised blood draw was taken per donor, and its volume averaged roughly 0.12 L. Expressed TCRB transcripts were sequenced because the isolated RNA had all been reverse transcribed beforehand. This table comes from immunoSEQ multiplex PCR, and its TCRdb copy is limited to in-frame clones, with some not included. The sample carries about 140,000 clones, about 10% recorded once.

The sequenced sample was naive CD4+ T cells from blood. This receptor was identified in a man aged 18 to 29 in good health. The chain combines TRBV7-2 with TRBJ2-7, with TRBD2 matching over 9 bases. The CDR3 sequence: CASSPRIAGAYEQYF. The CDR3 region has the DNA TGTGCCAGCAGCCCCCGGATAGCGGGGGCCTACGAGCAGTACTTC.